This passage covers 11 T cell receptor beta chains from one sample sequenced in a study of glioma-infiltrating T cells. TCR alpha and beta CDR3 regions were amplified from RNA using iRepertoire nested multiplex PCR. TCRdb ran MiXCR on the multiplex PCR reads and lists one entry per CDR3 protein. The sample includes under 150,000 distinct CDR3 sequences, about two fifths seen only once; the top ten take 20%. Sequencing was done on a sample of glioma tissue, nonneoplastic brain tissue, or PBMCs (not recorded which). The source is a human donor with low-grade glioma or glioblastoma, undergoing nonglioma brain surgery, or in good health (not recorded which).

The V call is TRBV6-1, the J call TRBJ1-5; unclear D gene. Germline CDR1 and CDR2: MNHNS and SASEGT. The CDR3 has 14 residues. V dropped 4 bases and J dropped 6 bases, with 13 bases sitting between them. The CDR3 DNA reads as TGTGCCAGCAGTGTTCAGTTGGGAGGTCAGCCCCAGCATTTT. It yields the protein CASSVQLGGQPQHF.

The J gene is TRBJ2-3, the V gene TRBV7-2; D gene unclear. Trimming left V 3 bases short and J 11 bases short, with 18 bases between. The CDR3 sequence is 14 residues long. Germline V lookup: CDR1 SGHTA, CDR2 FQGNSA. For the CDR3, the DNA is TGTGCCAGCAGCTTTTCTTCCCGGGCAACTGGGCAGTATTTT. It yields the protein CASSFSSRATGQYF.

This chain links TRBV11-2 with TRBJ2-5, with TRBD1 identical over 7 bases. The CDR3 spans 15 residues. V was clipped by 5 bases and J by 4 bases; unmatched bases: 10. Germline CDR1 reads SGHAT; CDR2 reads FQNNGV. Here the CDR3 DNA reads TGTGCCAGCAGCACCACAGGGGTTGGGTTAGAGACCCAGTACTTC. It translates to CASSTTGVGLETQYF.

The chain is built from TRBV6-1 and TRBJ1-2; D uncertain. From germline, CDR1 is MNHNS and CDR2 SASEGT. This CDR3 contains 14 residues. Deletions cut 0 bases from V and 4 bases from J, with 9 bases between. CDR3 nucleotide sequence: TGTGCCAGCAGTGAAGCGGCCAGTTCCTATGGCTACACCTTC. Protein product: CASSEAASSYGYTF.

This clonotype has more than one count but fewer than ten. The chain employs TRBV20-1 and TRBJ1-2; D perhaps matches TRBD1 (5 bases). The V end lost 5 bases, the J end lost 6 bases, and 7 bases lay between the germline ends. From germline, CDR1 is DFQATT and CDR2 SNEGSKA (reference sequence). The CDR3 is made up of 10 amino acids. For the CDR3, the DNA is TGCAGTGCTTGGGGGAATGGCTACACCTTC. Amino acids: CSAWGNGYTF.

This clonotype was found a few times. V usage is TRBV11-3 and J usage is TRBJ2-3; perhaps TRBD2 as D (5 bases). Germline V gene sequence: CDR1 SGHNT, CDR2 YENEEA. The CDR3 totals 13 residues. The ends were cut back, 1 base at V and 4 bases at J, with 6 bases in the middle. The CDR3: CASSLGGSDTQYF. Here the CDR3 DNA reads TGTGCCAGCAGCTTAGGAGGGTCAGATACGCAGTATTTT.

This clonotype was found a few times. This chain joins TRBV3-1 and TRBJ1-1; D not resolved. From germline, CDR1 is LGHDT and CDR2 YNNKEL (reference sequence). The CDR3 covers 11 residues. Trimming took off 3 bases at V and 7 bases at J, with 6 bases between the two ends. CDR3 residues: CASSHSREAFF. The DNA for the CDR3 is TGTGCCAGCAGCCACAGCCGTGAAGCTTTCTTT.

This clonotype was detected a few times. The chain is built from TRBV6-1 and TRBJ1-2, with D hard to call. V was trimmed by 2 bases and J by 1 base, leaving 11 bases between them. CDR1 and CDR2 (germline): MNHNS, SASEGT. The CDR3 is 15 residues long. CDR3: CASSENKALNYGYTF. DNA of the CDR3: TGTGCCAGCAGTGAAAATAAGGCGCTTAACTATGGCTACACCTTC.

This clonotype was counted a few times. Here the CDR3 reads CSARIAGVNEQYF. The CDR3 nucleotides are TGCAGTGCTAGAATAGCGGGAGTCAACGAGCAGTACTTC. This chain links TRBV20-1 with TRBJ2-7; 9 bases agree with TRBD2. The CDR3 contains 13 residues. From germline, CDR1 is DFQATT and CDR2 SNEGSKA (reference sequence). With 2 bases clipped from V and 5 bases from J, the junction kept 4 bases outside the gene matches.

The chain joins TRBV27 to TRBJ1-6, with 7 bases lining up with TRBD1. CDR3 size: 15 residues. The ends lost 4 bases at V and 8 bases at J; junction bases unmatched: 8. CDR1 is MNHEY and CDR2 is SMNVEV in the germline V gene (reference sequence). The CDR3, as DNA: TGTGCCAGCAGTTACGGGACAGCGGGTTATTCACCCCTCCACTTT. Protein product: CASSYGTAGYSPLHF.

The chain recombines TRBV25-1 with TRBJ1-2; D gene ambiguous. V was trimmed by 3 bases and J by 4 bases, leaving 12 bases between them. CDR1 is MGHDK and CDR2 is SYGVNS in the germline V gene. The CDR3 is 14 amino acids. This CDR3 is CASSDNGRTYGYTF. CDR3 DNA sequence: TGTGCCAGCAGTGATAACGGCAGGACCTATGGCTACACCTTC.